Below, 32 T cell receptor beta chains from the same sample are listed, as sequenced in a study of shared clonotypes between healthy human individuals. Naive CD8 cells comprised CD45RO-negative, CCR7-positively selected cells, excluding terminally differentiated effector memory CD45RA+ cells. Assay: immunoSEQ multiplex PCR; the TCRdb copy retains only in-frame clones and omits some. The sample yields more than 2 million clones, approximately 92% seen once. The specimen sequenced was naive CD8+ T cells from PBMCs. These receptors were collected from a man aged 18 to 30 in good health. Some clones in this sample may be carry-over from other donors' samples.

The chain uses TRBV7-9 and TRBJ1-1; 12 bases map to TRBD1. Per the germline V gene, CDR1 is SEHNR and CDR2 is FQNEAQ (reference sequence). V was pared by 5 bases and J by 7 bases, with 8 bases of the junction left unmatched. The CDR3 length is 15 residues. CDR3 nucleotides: TGTGCCAGCAGCAACCGGGGACAGGGGGCTTATGAAGCTTTCTTT. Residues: CASSNRGQGAYEAFF.

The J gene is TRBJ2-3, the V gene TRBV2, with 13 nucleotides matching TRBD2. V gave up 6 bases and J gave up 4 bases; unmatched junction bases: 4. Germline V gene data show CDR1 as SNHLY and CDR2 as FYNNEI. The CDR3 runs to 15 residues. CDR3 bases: TGTGCCAGCAGCGATGGACTAGCGGGAGCAGATACGCAGTATTTT. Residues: CASSDGLAGADTQYF.

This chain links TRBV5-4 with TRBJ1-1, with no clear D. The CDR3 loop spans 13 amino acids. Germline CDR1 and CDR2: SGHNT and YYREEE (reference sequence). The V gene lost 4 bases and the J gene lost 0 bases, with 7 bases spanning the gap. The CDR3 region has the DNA TGTGCCAGCAGCCGGGAGGTGAACACTGAAGCTTTCTTT. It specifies CASSREVNTEAFF. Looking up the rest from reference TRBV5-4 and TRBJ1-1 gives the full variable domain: ETGVTQSPTHLIKTRGQQVTLRCSSQSGHNTVSWYQQALGQGPQFIFQYYREEENGRGNFPPRFSGLQFPNYSSELNVNALELDDSALYLCASSREVNTEAFFGQGTRLTVV.

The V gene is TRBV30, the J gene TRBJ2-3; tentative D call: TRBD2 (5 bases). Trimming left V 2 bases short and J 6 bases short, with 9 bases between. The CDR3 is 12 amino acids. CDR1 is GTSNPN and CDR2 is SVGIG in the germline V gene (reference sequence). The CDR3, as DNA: TGTGCCTGGAGTATAGGCGGGGATACGCAGTATTTT. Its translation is CAWSIGGDTQYF.

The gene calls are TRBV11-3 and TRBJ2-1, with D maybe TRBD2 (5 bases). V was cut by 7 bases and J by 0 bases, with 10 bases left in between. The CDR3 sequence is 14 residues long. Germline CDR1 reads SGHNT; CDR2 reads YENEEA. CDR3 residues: CASKGAGSYNEQFF. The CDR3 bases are TGTGCCAGCAAAGGCGCGGGCTCCTACAATGAGCAGTTCTTC.

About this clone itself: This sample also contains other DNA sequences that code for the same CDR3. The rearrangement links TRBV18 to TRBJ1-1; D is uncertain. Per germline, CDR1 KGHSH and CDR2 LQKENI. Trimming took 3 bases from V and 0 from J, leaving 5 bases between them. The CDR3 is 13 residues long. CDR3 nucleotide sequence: TGTGCCAGCTCACCCACCATGAACACTGAAGCTTTCTTT. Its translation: CASSPTMNTEAFF.

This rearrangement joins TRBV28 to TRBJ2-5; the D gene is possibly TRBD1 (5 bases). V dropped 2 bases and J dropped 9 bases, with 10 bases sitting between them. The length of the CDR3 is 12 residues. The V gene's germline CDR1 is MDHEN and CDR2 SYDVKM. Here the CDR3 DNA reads TGTGCCAGCAGTTTAACAGGACCGCCCCAGTACTTC. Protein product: CASSLTGPPQYF.

CDR3 protein: CSVSGLRRGINNEQYF. The CDR3 DNA follows: TGCAGCGTTTCGGGACTTCGCAGGGGGATTAATAACGAGCAGTACTTC. The chain is built from TRBV29-1 and TRBJ2-7; D is perhaps TRBD1 (7 bases). Germline loops: CDR1 SQVTM, CDR2 ANQGSEA. The length of the CDR3 is 16 residues. Trimming removed 5 bases at V and 5 bases at J, with 25 bases between.

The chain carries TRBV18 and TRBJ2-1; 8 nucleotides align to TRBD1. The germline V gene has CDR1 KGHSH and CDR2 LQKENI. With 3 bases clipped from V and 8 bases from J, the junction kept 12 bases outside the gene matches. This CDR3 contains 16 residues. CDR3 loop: CASSPYRGSTLDEQFF. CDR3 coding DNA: TGTGCCAGCTCACCTTACAGGGGGTCTACGCTCGATGAGCAGTTCTTC.

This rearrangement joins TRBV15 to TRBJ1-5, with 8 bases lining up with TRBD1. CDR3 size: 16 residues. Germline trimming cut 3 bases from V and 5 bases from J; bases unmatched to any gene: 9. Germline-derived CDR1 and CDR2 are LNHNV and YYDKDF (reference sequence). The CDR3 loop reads CATSRGIQGVHQPQHF. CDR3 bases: TGTGCCACCAGCAGGGGAATACAGGGGGTGCATCAGCCCCAGCATTTT.

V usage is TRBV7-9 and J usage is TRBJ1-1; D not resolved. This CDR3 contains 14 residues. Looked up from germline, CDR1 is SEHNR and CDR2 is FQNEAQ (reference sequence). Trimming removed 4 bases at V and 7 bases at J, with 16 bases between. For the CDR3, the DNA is TGTGCCAGCAGCTCCTCATTAAGTACTCTTGAAGCTTTCTTT. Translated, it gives CASSSSLSTLEAFF. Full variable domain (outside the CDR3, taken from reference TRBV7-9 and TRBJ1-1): DTGVSQNPRHKITKRGQNVTFRCDPISEHNRLYWYRQTLGQGPEFLTYFQNEAQLEKSRLLSDRFSAERPKGSFSTLEIQRTEQGDSAMYLCASSSSLSTLEAFFGQGTRLTVV.

The CDR3 nucleotides are TGCAGCGTTGTAGGGGTTGCGGGGGAGCAGTACTTC. This encodes CSVVGVAGEQYF. This chain links TRBV29-1 with TRBJ2-5; TRBD2 aligns across 7 bases. The V segment lost 4 bases and the J segment 11 bases; nucleotides outside the gene matches: 10. Germline lookup yields CDR1 SQVTM and CDR2 ANQGSEA. This CDR3 comprises 12 residues.

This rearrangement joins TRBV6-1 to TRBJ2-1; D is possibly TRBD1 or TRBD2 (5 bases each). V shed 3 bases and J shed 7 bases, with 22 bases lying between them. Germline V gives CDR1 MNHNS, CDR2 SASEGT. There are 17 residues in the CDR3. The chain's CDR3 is CASSEGPGLGIMNEQFF. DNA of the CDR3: TGTGCCAGCAGTGAGGGACCCGGGCTGGGGATTATGAATGAGCAGTTCTTC.

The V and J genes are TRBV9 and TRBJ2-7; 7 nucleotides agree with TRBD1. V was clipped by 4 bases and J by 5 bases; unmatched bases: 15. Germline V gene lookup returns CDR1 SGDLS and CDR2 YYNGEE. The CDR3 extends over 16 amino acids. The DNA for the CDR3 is TGTGCCAGCAGCACGCGTCCCGGGACAGCGCAAGACGAGCAGTACTTC. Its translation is CASSTRPGTAQDEQYF.

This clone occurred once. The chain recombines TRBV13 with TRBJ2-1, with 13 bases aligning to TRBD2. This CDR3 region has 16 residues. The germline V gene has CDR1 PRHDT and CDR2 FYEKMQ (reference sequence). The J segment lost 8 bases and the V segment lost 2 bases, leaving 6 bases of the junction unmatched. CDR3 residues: CASSLTGTSGTHEQFF. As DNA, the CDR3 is TGTGCCAGCAGCTTAACCGGGACTAGCGGGACTCATGAGCAGTTCTTC.

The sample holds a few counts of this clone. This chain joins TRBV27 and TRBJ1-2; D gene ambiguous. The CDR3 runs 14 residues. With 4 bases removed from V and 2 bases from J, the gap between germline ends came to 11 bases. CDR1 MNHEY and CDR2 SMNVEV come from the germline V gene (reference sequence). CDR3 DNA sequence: TGTGCCAGCAGTTCAGGAAGCCAGAACTATGGCTACACCTTC. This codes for CASSSGSQNYGYTF.

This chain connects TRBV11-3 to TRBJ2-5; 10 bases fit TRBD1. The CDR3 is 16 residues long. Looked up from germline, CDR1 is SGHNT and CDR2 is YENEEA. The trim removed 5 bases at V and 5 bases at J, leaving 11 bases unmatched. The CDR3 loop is CASSPRTGGQGETQYF. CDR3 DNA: TGTGCCAGCAGCCCGAGGACAGGGGGTCAAGGGGAGACCCAGTACTTC.

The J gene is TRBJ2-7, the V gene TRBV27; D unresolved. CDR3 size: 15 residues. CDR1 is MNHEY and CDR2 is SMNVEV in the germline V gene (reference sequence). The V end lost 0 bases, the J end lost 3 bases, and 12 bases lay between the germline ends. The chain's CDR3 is CASSLSGLPHYEQYF. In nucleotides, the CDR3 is TGTGCCAGCAGTTTATCGGGCCTACCACACTACGAGCAGTACTTC.

CDR3 sequence reads: CASKWAQGSPEAFF. CDR3 coding DNA: TGTGCCAGTAAATGGGCCCAAGGTTCTCCTGAAGCTTTCTTT. This rearrangement joins TRBV19 to TRBJ1-1; D gene ambiguous. The germline V gene has CDR1 LNHDA and CDR2 SQIVND (reference sequence). V was cut by 7 bases and J by 6 bases, with 18 bases left in between. The length of the CDR3 is 14 residues.

The CDR3 DNA sequence: TGTGCCAGCAGCCCCGACAGGGAAAACAATGAGCAGTTCTTC. As protein: CASSPDRENNEQFF. The chain carries TRBV7-2 and TRBJ2-1; TRBD1 matches 7 bases. From germline, CDR1 is SGHTA and CDR2 FQGNSA. The CDR3 is made up of 14 amino acids. Trimming at V came to 5 bases and at J to 5 bases, leaving 6 bases not matched to a gene.

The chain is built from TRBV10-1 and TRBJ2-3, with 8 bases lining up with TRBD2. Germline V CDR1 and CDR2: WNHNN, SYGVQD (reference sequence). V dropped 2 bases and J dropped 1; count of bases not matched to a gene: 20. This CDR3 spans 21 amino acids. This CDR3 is CASSEIDLRDPRAGGTDTQYF. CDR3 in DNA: TGCGCCAGCAGTGAGATAGACCTCCGGGACCCACGAGCGGGAGGCACAGATACGCAGTATTTT.

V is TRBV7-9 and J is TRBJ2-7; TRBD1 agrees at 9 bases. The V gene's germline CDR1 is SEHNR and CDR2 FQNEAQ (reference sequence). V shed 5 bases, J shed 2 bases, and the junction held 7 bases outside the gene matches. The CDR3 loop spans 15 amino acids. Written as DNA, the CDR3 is TGTGCCAGCAGCCCCCGGGACAGGGACACCTACGAGCAGTACTTC. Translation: CASSPRDRDTYEQYF. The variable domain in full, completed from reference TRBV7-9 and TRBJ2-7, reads DTGVSQNPRHKITKRGQNVTFRCDPISEHNRLYWYRQTLGQGPEFLTYFQNEAQLEKSRLLSDRFSAERPKGSFSTLEIQRTEQGDSAMYLCASSPRDRDTYEQYFGPGTRLTVT.

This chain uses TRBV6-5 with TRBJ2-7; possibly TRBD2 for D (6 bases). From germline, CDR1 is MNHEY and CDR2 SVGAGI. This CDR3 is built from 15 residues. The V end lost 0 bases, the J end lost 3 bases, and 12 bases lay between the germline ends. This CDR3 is CASSYSRISGYEQYF. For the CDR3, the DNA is TGTGCCAGCAGTTACTCGAGGATTAGCGGCTACGAGCAGTACTTC.

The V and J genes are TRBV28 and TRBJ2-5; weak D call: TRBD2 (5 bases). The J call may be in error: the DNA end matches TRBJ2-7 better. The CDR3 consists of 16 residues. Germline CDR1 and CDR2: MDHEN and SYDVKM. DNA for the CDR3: TGTGCCAGCAGTTCCCTGGACCGGGATAGTAACTACGAGCAGTACTTC. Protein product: CASSSLDRDSNYEQYF.

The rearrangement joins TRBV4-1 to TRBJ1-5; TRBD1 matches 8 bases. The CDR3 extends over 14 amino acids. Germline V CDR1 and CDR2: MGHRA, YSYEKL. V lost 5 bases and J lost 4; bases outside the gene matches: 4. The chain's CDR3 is CASSWTGQNQPQHF. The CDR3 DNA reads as TGCGCCAGCAGCTGGACAGGGCAAAATCAGCCCCAGCATTTT.

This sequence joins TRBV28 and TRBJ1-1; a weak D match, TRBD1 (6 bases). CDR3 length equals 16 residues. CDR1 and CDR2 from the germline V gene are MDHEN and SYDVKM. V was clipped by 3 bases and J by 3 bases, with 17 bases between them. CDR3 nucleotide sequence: TGTGCCAGCAGTTTCACTAGGGGGGGCACGGACACTGAAGCTTTCTTT. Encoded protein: CASSFTRGGTDTEAFF. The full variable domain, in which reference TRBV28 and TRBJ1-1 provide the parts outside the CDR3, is DVKVTQSSRYLVKRTGEKVFLECVQDMDHENMFWYRQDPGLGLRLIYFSYDVKMKEKGDIPEGYSVSREKKERFSLILESASTNQTSMYLCASSFTRGGTDTEAFFGQGTRLTVV.

CDR3 amino acids: CASSQMGLLYEQYF. The DNA for the CDR3 is TGTGCCAGCAGCCAAATGGGACTTCTCTACGAGCAGTACTTC. The gene calls are TRBV4-2 and TRBJ2-7; D perhaps matches TRBD2 (6 bases). Per the germline V gene, CDR1 is LGHNA and CDR2 is YNFKEQ. The ends were cut back, 2 bases at V and 3 bases at J, with 11 bases in the middle. This CDR3 spans 14 amino acids.

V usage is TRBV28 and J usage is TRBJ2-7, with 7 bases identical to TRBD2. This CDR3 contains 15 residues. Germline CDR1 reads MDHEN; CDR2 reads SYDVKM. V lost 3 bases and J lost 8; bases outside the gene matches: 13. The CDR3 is CASSFPQRDSIQQYF. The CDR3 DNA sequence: TGTGCCAGCAGTTTTCCCCAGCGGGATAGTATACAGCAGTACTTC.

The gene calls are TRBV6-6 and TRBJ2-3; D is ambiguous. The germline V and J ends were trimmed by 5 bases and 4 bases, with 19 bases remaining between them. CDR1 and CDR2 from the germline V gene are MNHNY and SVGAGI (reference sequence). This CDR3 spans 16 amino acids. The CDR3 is CASSALFTSSADTQYF. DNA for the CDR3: TGTGCCAGCAGTGCTCTATTTACCAGCTCGGCAGATACGCAGTATTTT.

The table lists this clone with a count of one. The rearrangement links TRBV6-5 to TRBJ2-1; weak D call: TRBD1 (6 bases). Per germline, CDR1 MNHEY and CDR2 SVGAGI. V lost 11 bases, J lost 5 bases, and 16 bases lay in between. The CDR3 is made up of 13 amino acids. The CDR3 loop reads CAPWGQTDNEQFF. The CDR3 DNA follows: TGTGCCCCTTGGGGGCAGACCGACAATGAGCAGTTCTTC.

Written as DNA, the CDR3 is TGTGCCAGTGGGGCCGGGAGTGTCTACGAGCAGTACTTC. This sequence encodes CASGAGSVYEQYF. The V call is TRBV7-9, the J call TRBJ2-7, with D possibly being TRBD2 (6 bases). The germline CDR1 and CDR2 sequences are SEHNR and FQNEAQ (reference sequence). V dropped 9 bases and J dropped 3 bases, with 15 bases sitting between them. This CDR3 comprises 13 residues.

The CDR3 DNA is TGTGCCAGCAGTTTGCTCAGCGGGAGCTTCGACGAGCAGTACTTC. Translated, it gives CASSLLSGSFDEQYF. This chain joins TRBV27 and TRBJ2-7, with 8 bases that match TRBD2. The germline gives CDR1 MNHEY, CDR2 SMNVEV (reference sequence). CDR3 length: 15 amino acids. V lost 3 bases, J lost 5 bases, and 9 bases stayed unmatched.